The 20 T cell receptor beta chains below all came from one sample that was sequenced in a study of OX40 agonist ivuxolimab in advanced cancers. Profiled with immunoSEQ multiplex PCR; TCRdb holds only in-frame clones, not every one. The sample lists over 50,000 clones; about nine tenths were seen once. The specimen was CD4+ or CD8+ T cells sorted from blood, collected in a trial of the OX40 agonist ivuxolimab. These receptor sequences come from an adult with an advanced solid tumor such as melanoma, head and neck, liver or kidney cancer.

The rearrangement uses TRBV7-9 and TRBJ2-3; D is undetermined. The germline V gene has CDR1 SEHNR and CDR2 FQNEAQ (reference sequence). The V end lost 2 bases, the J end lost 4 bases, and 1 base lay between the germline ends. The CDR3 covers 11 residues. The CDR3 nucleotides are TGTGCCAGCAGCTTATCAGATACGCAGTATTTT. Residues: CASSLSDTQYF.

In its sample, this clone was seen a few times. This chain's CDR3 is CASSNTYEQYV. The DNA for the CDR3 is TGTGCCAGCAGCAACACCTACGAGCAGTACGTC. The chain couples TRBV5-5 to TRBJ2-7; unclear D gene. Germline CDR1 and CDR2: SGHKS and YYEKEE (reference sequence). The CDR3 length is 11 residues. The germline V and J ends were trimmed by 4 bases and 2 bases, with 4 bases remaining between them.

The chain employs TRBV6-5 and TRBJ1-5; D possibly corresponds to TRBD1 (5 bases). V was trimmed by 5 bases and J by 11 bases, leaving 22 bases between them. This CDR3 has 15 residues. Germline V gene data show CDR1 as MNHEY and CDR2 as SVGAGI. This CDR3 is CASSAHGPTGDAQHF. The CDR3 DNA sequence: TGTGCCAGCAGTGCCCATGGACCAACGGGGGACGCCCAGCATTTT.

The CDR3 DNA reads as TGTGCCAGTAGTATAGGGAGGCAGACTAGCACAGATACGCAGTATTTT. It codes for CASSIGRQTSTDTQYF. The V call is TRBV19, the J call TRBJ2-3; TRBD2 might be the D (5 bases). The CDR3 runs 16 residues. Germline V gene sequence: CDR1 LNHDA, CDR2 SQIVND (reference sequence). The V end was cut by 1 base, the J end by 0 bases, with 11 bases between. Full variable domain (remainder filled in from reference TRBV19 and TRBJ2-3): DGGITQSPKYLFRKEGQNVTLSCEQNLNHDAMYWYRQDPGQGLRLIYYSQIVNDFQKGDIAEGYSVSREKKESFPLTVTSAQKNPTAFYLCASSIGRQTSTDTQYFGPGTRLTVL.

V is TRBV6-5 and J is TRBJ1-6, with D unclear. The CDR3 is made up of 12 amino acids. Trimming took off 4 bases at V and 9 bases at J, with 7 bases between the two ends. Per the germline V gene, CDR1 is MNHEY and CDR2 is SVGAGI. In DNA, the CDR3 is TGTGCCAGCAGTTCGGCCCTTTCACCCCTCCACTTT. It is translated as CASSSALSPLHF.

The chain uses TRBV5-1 and TRBJ2-5; D is uncertain. Germline V CDR1 and CDR2: SGHRS, YFSETQ. This CDR3 region has 9 residues. Trimming cost V 10 bases and J 10 bases, with 11 bases left between them. DNA for the CDR3: TGCGCCCCCGCATGGGACCAGTACTTC. This gives the protein CAPAWDQYF.

The chain links TRBV10-3 to TRBJ1-1; TRBD1 might be the D (5 bases). CDR3 length: 11 amino acids. V lost 7 bases, J lost 6 bases, and 9 bases lay in between. The germline V gene encodes CDR1 ENHRY and CDR2 SYGVKD. CDR3 nucleotide sequence: TGTGCCATCATTGGGGGGTCTGAAGCTTTCTTT. It translates to CAIIGGSEAFF.

The rearrangement uses TRBV13 and TRBJ2-3, with 8 bases fitting TRBD2. Germline-derived CDR1 and CDR2 are PRHDT and FYEKMQ (reference sequence). J was trimmed by 0 bases and V by 1 base; bases with no gene match: 0. The CDR3 is 15 residues long. The CDR3 loop reads CASSLAGGSTDTQYF. The CDR3 DNA reads TGTGCCAGCAGCTTAGCGGGAGGGAGCACAGATACGCAGTATTTT.

The chain has TRBV30 and TRBJ2-7; D perhaps matches TRBD1 (6 bases). CDR1 is GTSNPN, CDR2 SVGIG, per germline (reference sequence). Between the trimmed V and J ends, which lost 4 bases and 0 bases, there was a span of 7 bases. This CDR3 is built from 12 residues. CDR3 residues: CAWMDSSYEQYF. The CDR3 nucleotides are TGTGCCTGGATGGACAGCTCCTACGAGCAGTACTTC.

The CDR3 bases are TGTGCCAGTAAGGAGGTAGGGTCCGATCAGCCCCAGCATTTT. It codes for CASKEVGSDQPQHF. The V and J genes are TRBV19 and TRBJ1-5; D uncertain. Germline V gene sequence: CDR1 LNHDA, CDR2 SQIVND (reference sequence). The CDR3 length is 14 residues. Trimming cost V 7 bases and J 5 bases, with 15 bases left between them.

The genes are TRBV28 and TRBJ1-2; weak D call: TRBD1 (6 bases). Germline assignment: CDR1 MDHEN and CDR2 SYDVKM. Trimming cost V 6 bases and J 9 bases, with 17 bases left between them. The CDR3 length is 13 residues. CDR3 amino acids: CASSLRGALRYTF. The CDR3 DNA reads as TGTGCCAGCAGCCTTCGGGGGGCCCTCCGCTACACCTTC.

The CDR3 region is CAWSETGGQKTQYF. CDR3 bases: TGTGCCTGGAGTGAGACAGGGGGACAAAAGACCCAGTACTTC. The rearrangement uses TRBV30 and TRBJ2-5; TRBD1 matches 9 bases. CDR1 is GTSNPN and CDR2 is SVGIG in the germline V gene (reference sequence). There are 14 residues in the CDR3. The V segment lost 1 base and the J segment 6 bases; nucleotides outside the gene matches: 6. The whole variable domain, filled in from reference TRBV30 and TRBJ2-5, reads SQTIHQWPATLVQPVGSPLSLECTVEGTSNPNLYWYRQAAGRGLQLLFYSVGIGQISSEVPQNLSASRPQDRQFILSSKKLLLSDSGFYLCAWSETGGQKTQYFGPGTRLLVL.

The CDR3 reads CASSFGQGDQPQHF. The CDR3 DNA follows: TGTGCCAGCAGTTTTGGACAGGGCGATCAGCCCCAGCATTTT. The chain is built from TRBV28 and TRBJ1-5; 8 nucleotides line up with TRBD1. Germline V gene data show CDR1 as MDHEN and CDR2 as SYDVKM. J lost 5 bases, V lost 3 bases, and 3 bases had no gene match. This CDR3 is built from 14 residues.

The chain carries TRBV6-5 and TRBJ1-1; 11 bases agree with TRBD1. This CDR3 comprises 14 residues. Trimming removed 0 bases from V and 10 bases from J; junction bases left unmatched: 4. The germline V gene encodes CDR1 MNHEY and CDR2 SVGAGI. The DNA for the CDR3 is TGTGCCAGCAGTTACTCGGGACAGGGGGGTAGAGCTTTCTTT. Protein sequence: CASSYSGQGGRAFF.

This chain uses TRBV6-5 with TRBJ1-2; D unresolved. The length of the CDR3 is 12 residues. Trimming removed 10 bases at V and 3 bases at J, with 12 bases between. From germline, CDR1 is MNHEY and CDR2 SVGAGI. CDR3 DNA: TGTGCCACCGCCGGAGGCTACTATGGCTACACCTTC. It is translated as CATAGGYYGYTF.

The sample holds a few counts of this clone. The rearrangement links TRBV10-3 to TRBJ2-1; TRBD2 matches 11 bases. J lost 4 bases, V lost 6 bases, and 5 bases had no gene match. Germline V gene sequence: CDR1 ENHRY, CDR2 SYGVKD. The CDR3 contains 15 residues. The CDR3 sequence is CAISKTSGSYNEQFF. The CDR3 DNA reads as TGTGCCATCAGCAAAACTAGCGGGAGTTACAATGAGCAGTTCTTC.

This clone was counted a few times. V is TRBV30 and J is TRBJ1-1, with 7 bases fitting TRBD1. This CDR3 contains 14 residues. Germline CDR1 and CDR2: GTSNPN and SVGIG (reference sequence). V trimming: 1 base; J trimming: 3 bases; junction bases outside the gene matches: 5. The CDR3 spells CAWSDDRAYTEAFF. The CDR3, as DNA: TGTGCCTGGAGTGACGACAGGGCTTACACTGAAGCTTTCTTT.

J is TRBJ2-2 and V is TRBV5-1, with D possibly being TRBD2 (5 bases). The ends were cut back, 0 bases at V and 2 bases at J, with 14 bases in the middle. The CDR3 consists of 17 residues. Germline V CDR1 and CDR2: SGHRS, YFSETQ. CDR3 loop: CASSLAWGARNTGELFF. CDR3 nucleotides: TGCGCCAGCAGCTTGGCCTGGGGAGCGAGAAACACCGGGGAGCTGTTTTTT.

V usage is TRBV6-6 and J usage is TRBJ1-5, with D perhaps matching TRBD1 (5 bases). Trimming pared 8 bases from V and 5 bases from J, leaving 19 bases between. The germline gives CDR1 MNHNY, CDR2 SVGAGI (reference sequence). The CDR3 sequence is 15 residues long. The CDR3 reads CASQASEVGDQPQHF. The CDR3 DNA sequence: TGTGCCAGCCAGGCAAGCGAGGTAGGGGATCAGCCCCAGCATTTT.

This chain joins TRBV30 and TRBJ2-5; D is unresolved. The germline gives CDR1 GTSNPN, CDR2 SVGIG (reference sequence). CDR3 size: 12 residues. Trimming stripped 2 bases from V and 0 bases from J, with 4 bases between. CDR3 region: CAWSLDQETQYF. The DNA of the CDR3 is TGTGCCTGGAGTCTGGACCAAGAGACCCAGTACTTC.